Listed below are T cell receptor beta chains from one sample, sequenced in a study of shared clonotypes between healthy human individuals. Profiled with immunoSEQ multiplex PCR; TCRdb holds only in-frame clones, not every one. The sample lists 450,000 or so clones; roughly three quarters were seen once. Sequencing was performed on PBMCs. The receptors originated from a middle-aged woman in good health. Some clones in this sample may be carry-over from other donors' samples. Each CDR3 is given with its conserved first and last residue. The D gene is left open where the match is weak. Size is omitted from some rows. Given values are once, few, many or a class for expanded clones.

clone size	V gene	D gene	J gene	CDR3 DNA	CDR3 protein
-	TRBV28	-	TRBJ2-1	TGTGCCAGCAGTTTGGTGCGGGATTCCTACAATGAGCAGTTCTTC	CASSLVRDSYNEQFF
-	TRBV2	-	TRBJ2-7	TGTGCCAGCAGTGTCTCCCTCGTACAGGGATCCTACGAGCAGTACTTC	CASSVSLVQGSYEQYF
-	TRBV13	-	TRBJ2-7	TGTGCCAGCGGTCTCAACTACGAGCAGTACTTC	CASGLNYEQYF
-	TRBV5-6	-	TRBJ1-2	TGTGCCAGCAGCCCCTACGGGGATTCCTATGGCTACACCTTC	CASSPYGDSYGYTF
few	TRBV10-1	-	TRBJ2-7	TGCGCCAGCAGTGACGAAAGGCAGGGTACCTACGAGCAGTACTTC	CASSDERQGTYEQYF
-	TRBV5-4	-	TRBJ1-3	TGTGCCAGCAGCTTACAGGGATCCGAAAACACCATATATTTT	CASSLQGSENTIYF
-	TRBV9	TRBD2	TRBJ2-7	TGTGCCAGCAGCGTAGGGGAGGGGCGCTACGAGCAGTACTTC	CASSVGEGRYEQYF
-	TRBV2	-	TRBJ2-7	TGTGCCAGCAGTGAACAGGGACTGACTTGGGCGAGCTCCTACGAGCAGTACTTC	CASSEQGLTWASSYEQYF
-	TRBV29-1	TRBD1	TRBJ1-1	TGCAGCTATGCAGGGGGCGACACTGAAGCTTTCTTT	CSYAGGDTEAFF
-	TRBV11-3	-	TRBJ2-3	TGTGCCAGCAGCCCTTCGGGGGATACGCAGTATTTT	CASSPSGDTQYF
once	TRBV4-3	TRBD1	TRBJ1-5	TGCGCCAGCAGCCATCGGACAGGGGTAGGTCAGCCCCAGCATTTT	CASSHRTGVGQPQHF
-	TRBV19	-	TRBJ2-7	TGTGCCAGTAGTACGGGACTGATCTACGAGCAGTACTTC	CASSTGLIYEQYF
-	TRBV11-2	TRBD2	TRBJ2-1	TGTGCCAGCAGCTTATTTGGGTTGACTAGCGGGAATGAGCAGTTCTTC	CASSLFGLTSGNEQFF
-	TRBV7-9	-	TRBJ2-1	TGTGCCAGCAGCCAAAGGGGGTACTACAATGAGCAGTTCTTC	CASSQRGYYNEQFF
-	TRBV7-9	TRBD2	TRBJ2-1	TGTGCCAGCAGCTTAGCTCTAGCGGGAGCTGAAAATGAGCAGTTCTTC	CASSLALAGAENEQFF
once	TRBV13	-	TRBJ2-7	TGTGCCAGCACCCCAAGGGGAGTAATAGGCTACGAGCAGTACTTC	CASTPRGVIGYEQYF
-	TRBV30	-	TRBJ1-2	TGTGCCTGGAGTCAGGGCAGGGACTATGGCTACACCTTC	CAWSQGRDYGYTF
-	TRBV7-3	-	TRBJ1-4	TGTGCCAGCAGCGCACACAGGGTAGATGAAAAACTGTTTTTT	CASSAHRVDEKLFF
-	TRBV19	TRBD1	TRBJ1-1	TGTGCCAGTGGTGCTCAGGGGGTATACACTGAAGCTTTCTTT	CASGAQGVYTEAFF
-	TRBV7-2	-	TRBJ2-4	TGTGCCAGCAGCTTAGATGCTCTAGCCGGGCGAGCGCAGTACTTC	CASSLDALAGRAQYF
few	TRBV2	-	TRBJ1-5	TGTGCCAGCAGTGAAGCGCGGGGCGCGGGGCAGCCCCAGCATTTT	CASSEARGAGQPQHF
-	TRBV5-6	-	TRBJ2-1	TGTGCCAGCAAATATTTGGGGGAGGCGGACAATGAGCAGTTCTTC	CASKYLGEADNEQFF
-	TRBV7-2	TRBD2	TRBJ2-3	TGTGCCAGCAGCCTTACCGGGACTAGTCAGTATTTT	CASSLTGTSQYF
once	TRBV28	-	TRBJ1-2	TGTGCCAGCAGTTTCAGTGGACGGTATGGCTACACCTTC	CASSFSGRYGYTF
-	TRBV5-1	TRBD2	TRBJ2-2	TGCGCCAGCAGCTTGGGTCCTAGCGGGAGGGCCTGGGACACCGGGGAGCTGTTTTTT	CASSLGPSGRAWDTGELFF
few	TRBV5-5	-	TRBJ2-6	TGTGCCAGCACCCTTGGGGCGACTGGGGCCAACGTCCTGACTTTC	CASTLGATGANVLTF
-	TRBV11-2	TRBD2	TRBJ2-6	TGTGCCAGCAGCTCACCGACTAGCGGGACATCTGGGGCCAACGTCCTGACTTTC	CASSSPTSGTSGANVLTF
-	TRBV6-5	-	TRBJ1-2	TGTGCCAGCAGTTACTCTGTTGGAGGGATCGCCTATGGCTACACCTTC	CASSYSVGGIAYGYTF
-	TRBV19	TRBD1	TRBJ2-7	TGTGCCAGTAGTACGACAGGGCCCTACGAGCAGTACTTC	CASSTTGPYEQYF
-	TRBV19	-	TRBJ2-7	TGTGCCAGTAGTATGAAGGGGTCGTGGTACGAGCAGTACTTC	CASSMKGSWYEQYF
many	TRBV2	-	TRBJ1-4	TGTGCCAGCACGGCGGGATCAAAACTGTTTTTT	CASTAGSKLFF
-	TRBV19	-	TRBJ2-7	TGTGCCAGTAGCCCGACTGGACAGTCCTACGAGCAGTACTTC	CASSPTGQSYEQYF
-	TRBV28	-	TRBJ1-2	TGTGCCAGCAGATACAGGGAGGCGAACTATGGCTACACCTTC	CASRYREANYGYTF
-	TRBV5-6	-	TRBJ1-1	TGTGCCAGCAGCTTGCAGGGGCCCGTGACTAACACTGAAGCTTTCTTT	CASSLQGPVTNTEAFF
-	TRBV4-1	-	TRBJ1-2	TGCGCCAGCAGCCACCTCGGACAGAGGGTCTACACCTTC	CASSHLGQRVYTF
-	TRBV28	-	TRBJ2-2	TGTGCCAGCAGTCCAGGACAAAACACCGGGGAGCTGTTTTTT	CASSPGQNTGELFF
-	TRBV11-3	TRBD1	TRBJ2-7	TGTGCCAGCAGCCCCCGGACAGGGGATCGACACGAGCAGTACTTC	CASSPRTGDRHEQYF
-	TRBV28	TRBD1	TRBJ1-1	TGTGCCAGCATCCCCCCCTCAGGGGGCGCCCCGGCTTTCTTT	CASIPPSGGAPAFF
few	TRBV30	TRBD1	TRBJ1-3	TGTGCCTGGAGTGTTGGACAGGGCCGAGGAAACACCATATATTTT	CAWSVGQGRGNTIYF
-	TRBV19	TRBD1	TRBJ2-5	TGTGCCAGTATCGGACAGGATAGCCAAGAGACCCAGTACTTC	CASIGQDSQETQYF
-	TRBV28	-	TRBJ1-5	TGTGCCTCAGGGAATCAGCCCCAGCATTTT	CASGNQPQHF
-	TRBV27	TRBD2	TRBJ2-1	TGTGCCAGCAGTCTAGCGGGGGTCTACAATGAGCAGTTCTTC	CASSLAGVYNEQFF
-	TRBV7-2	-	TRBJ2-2	TGTGCCAGCAGCTTAAATGCGGAGGCGGGCACCGGGGAGCTGTTTTTT	CASSLNAEAGTGELFF
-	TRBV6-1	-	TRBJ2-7	TGTGCCAGCAGTGATTCGGGGGGCCTGGCCTACGAGCAGTACTTC	CASSDSGGLAYEQYF
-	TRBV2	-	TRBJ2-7	TGTGCCAGCAGTGAAAACTACGAGCAGTACTTC	CASSENYEQYF
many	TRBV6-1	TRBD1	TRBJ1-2	TGTGCCAGCACGGACAGGCAAATCAATGGCTACACCTTC	CASTDRQINGYTF
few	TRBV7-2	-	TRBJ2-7	TGTGCCAGCAGCCGGGGGGACAGTTCCTACGAGCAGTACTTC	CASSRGDSSYEQYF
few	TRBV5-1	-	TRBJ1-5	TGCGCCAGCAGCTTGGATGGGGATAGCAATCAGCCCCAGCATTTT	CASSLDGDSNQPQHF
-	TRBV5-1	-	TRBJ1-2	TGCGCCAGCAGCAACTCAGGGGATCACTATGGCTACACCTTC	CASSNSGDHYGYTF
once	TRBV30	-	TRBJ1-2	TGTGCCTGGAGTGGTCGCAACTATGGCTACACCTTC	CAWSGRNYGYTF
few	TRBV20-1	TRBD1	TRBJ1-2	TGCAGTCCAACAGGGGACTATGGCTACACCTTC	CSPTGDYGYTF